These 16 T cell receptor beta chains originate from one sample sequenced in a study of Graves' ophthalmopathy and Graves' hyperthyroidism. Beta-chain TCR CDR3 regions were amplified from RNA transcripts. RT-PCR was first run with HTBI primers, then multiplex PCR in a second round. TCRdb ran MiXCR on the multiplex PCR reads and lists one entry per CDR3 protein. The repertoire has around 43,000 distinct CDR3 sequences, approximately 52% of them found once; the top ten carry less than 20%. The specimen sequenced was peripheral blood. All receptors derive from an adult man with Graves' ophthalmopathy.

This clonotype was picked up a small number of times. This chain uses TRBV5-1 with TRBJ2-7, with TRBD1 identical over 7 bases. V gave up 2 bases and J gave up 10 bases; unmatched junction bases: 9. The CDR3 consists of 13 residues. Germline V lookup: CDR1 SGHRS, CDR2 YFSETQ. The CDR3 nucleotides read TGCGCCAGCAGCTTAAGTTTCAGGGGGAAACAGTACGTC. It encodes CASSLSFRGKQYV.

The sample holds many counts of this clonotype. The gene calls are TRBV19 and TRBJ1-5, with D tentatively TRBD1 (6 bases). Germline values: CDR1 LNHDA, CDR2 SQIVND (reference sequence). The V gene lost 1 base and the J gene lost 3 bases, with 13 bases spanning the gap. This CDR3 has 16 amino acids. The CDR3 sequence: CASSIGGGASNQPQHF. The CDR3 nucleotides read TGTGCCAGTAGTATAGGGGGGGGGGCGTCCAATCAGCCCCAGCATTTT.

The CDR3 here is CASSLRGGSFYEQYF. CDR3 nucleotide sequence: TGTGCCAGCAGCTTGCGTGGGGGGTCGTTCTACGAGCAGTACTTC. The chain couples TRBV6-6 to TRBJ2-7; D might be TRBD2 (6 bases). Looked up from germline, CDR1 is MNHNY and CDR2 is SVGAGI (reference sequence). V dropped 6 bases and J dropped 3 bases, with 18 bases sitting between them. The length of the CDR3 is 15 residues.

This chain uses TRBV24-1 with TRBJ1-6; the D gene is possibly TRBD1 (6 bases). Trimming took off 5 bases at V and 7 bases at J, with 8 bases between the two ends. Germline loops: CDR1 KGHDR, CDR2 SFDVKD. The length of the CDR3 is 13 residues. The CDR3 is CATSARGNSPLHF. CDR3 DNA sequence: TGTGCCACCAGTGCCAGGGGCAATTCACCCCTCCACTTT.

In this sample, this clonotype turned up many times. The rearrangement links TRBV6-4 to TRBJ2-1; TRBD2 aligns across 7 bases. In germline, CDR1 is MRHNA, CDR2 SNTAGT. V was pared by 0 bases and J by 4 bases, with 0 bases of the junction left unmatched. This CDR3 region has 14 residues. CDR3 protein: CASSDSGGYNEQFF. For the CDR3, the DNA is TGTGCCAGCAGTGACTCGGGGGGGTACAATGAGCAGTTCTTC.

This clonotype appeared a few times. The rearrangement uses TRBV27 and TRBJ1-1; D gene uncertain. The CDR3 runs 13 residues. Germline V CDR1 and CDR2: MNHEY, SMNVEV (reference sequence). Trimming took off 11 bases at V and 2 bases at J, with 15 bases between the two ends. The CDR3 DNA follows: TGTGCCGTCAGGTCCTCGGGCAACACTGAAGCTTTCTTT. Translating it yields CAVRSSGNTEAFF.

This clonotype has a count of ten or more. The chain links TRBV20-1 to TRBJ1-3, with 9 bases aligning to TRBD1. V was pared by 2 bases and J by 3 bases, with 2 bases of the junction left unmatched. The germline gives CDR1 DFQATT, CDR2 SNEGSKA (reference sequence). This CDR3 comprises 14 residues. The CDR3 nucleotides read TGCAGTGCTAGACCGGGACAGGGTGGAAACACCATATATTTT. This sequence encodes CSARPGQGGNTIYF.

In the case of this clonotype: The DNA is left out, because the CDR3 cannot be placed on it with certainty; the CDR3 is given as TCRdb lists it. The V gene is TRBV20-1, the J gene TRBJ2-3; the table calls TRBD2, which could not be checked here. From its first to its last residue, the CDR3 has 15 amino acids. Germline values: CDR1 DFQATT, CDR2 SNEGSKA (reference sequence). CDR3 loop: CSLRGFGEGTDTQYF.

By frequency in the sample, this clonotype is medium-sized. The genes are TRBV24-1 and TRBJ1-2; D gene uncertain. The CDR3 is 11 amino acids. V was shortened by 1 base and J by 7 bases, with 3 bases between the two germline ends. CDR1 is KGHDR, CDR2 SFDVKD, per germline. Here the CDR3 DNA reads TGTGCCACCAGTGATTTAGCTGGCTACACCTTC. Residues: CATSDLAGYTF.

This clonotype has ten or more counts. CDR3 amino acids: CASSQGLLGNTEAFF. CDR3 in DNA: TGTGCCAGCAGCCAAGGACTTCTGGGGAACACTGAAGCTTTCTTT. The chain has TRBV3-1 and TRBJ1-1; no reliable D call. The V end lost 1 base, the J end lost 1 base, and 10 bases lay between the germline ends. The CDR3 has 15 residues. CDR1 and CDR2 (germline): LGHDT, YNNKEL (reference sequence).

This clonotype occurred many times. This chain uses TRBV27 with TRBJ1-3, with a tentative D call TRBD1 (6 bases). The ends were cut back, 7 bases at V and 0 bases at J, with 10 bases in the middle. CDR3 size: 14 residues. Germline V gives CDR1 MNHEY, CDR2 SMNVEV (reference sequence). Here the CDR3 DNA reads TGTGCCAGCATGCGAGGGGGCTCTGGAAACACCATATATTTT. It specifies CASMRGGSGNTIYF.

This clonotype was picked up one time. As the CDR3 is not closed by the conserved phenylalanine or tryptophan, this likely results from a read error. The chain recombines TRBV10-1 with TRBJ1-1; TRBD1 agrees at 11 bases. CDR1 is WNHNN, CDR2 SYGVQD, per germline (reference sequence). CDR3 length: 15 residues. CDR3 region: CVSSPGTGGDTEAFL. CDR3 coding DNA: TGCGTCAGCAGTCCTGGGACAGGGGGGGATACTGAAGCTTTCCTT.

The CDR3 bases are TGCAGTGCTAGCGCAGGGGGCGGGAAACGCTACACCTTC. This sequence encodes CSASAGGGKRYTF. This sequence joins TRBV20-1 and TRBJ1-2; 8 nucleotides align to TRBD1. After removal of 3 bases from V and 9 bases from J, the junction contained 9 bases not matched to a gene. The CDR3 spans 13 residues. Germline loops: CDR1 DFQATT, CDR2 SNEGSKA (reference sequence).

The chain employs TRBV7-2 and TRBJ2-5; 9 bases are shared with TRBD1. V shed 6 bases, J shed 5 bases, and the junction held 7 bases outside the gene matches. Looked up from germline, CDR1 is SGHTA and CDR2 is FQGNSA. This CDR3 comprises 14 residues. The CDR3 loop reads CASRRTGVLETQYF. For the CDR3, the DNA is TGTGCCAGCAGACGGACAGGGGTGTTGGAGACCCAGTACTTC.

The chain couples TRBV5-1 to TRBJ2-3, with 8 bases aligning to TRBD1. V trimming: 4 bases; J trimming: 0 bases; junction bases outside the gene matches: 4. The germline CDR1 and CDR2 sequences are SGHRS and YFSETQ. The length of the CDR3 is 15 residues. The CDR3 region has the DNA TGCGCCAGCAGCATCCAGGGGGCGAGCACAGATACGCAGTATTTT. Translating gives CASSIQGASTDTQYF.

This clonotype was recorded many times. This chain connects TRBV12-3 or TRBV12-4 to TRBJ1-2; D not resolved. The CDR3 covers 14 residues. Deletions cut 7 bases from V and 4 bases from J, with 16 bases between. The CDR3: CASTLSGSFYGYTF. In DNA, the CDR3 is TGTGCCAGCACCTTAAGTGGGTCTTTCTATGGCTACACCTTC.